This TCR beta chain is from a study of CD8 T cells in Susac syndrome. Random hexamers served to reverse transcribe about 0.5 to 1 ug RNA. An immunoSEQ multiplex PCR amplified TCR beta CDR3 over 54 Vbeta and 13 Jbeta. One entry per CDR3 protein results from TCRdb running MiXCR on the immunoSEQ multiplex PCR reads. The sample consists of about 400,000 distinct CDR3 sequences, approximately 85% of them appearing once. CDR1 MGHRA and CDR2 YSYEKL come from the germline V gene. The CDR3 runs to 13 residues. Deletions cut 2 bases from V and 9 bases from J, with 11 bases between. TCR beta sequencing covered blood CD8+ and CD4+ T cells. Isolation of CD8+ and CD4+ T cells was performed negatively, whereas enrichment of TEMRA cells was done by FACS.

This TCR was sampled from a human donor with multiple sclerosis. The chain employs TRBV4-1 and TRBJ2-1; possibly TRBD1 for D (6 bases). The sample taken for sequencing was CD8+ T cells from PBMCs. The CDR3, as DNA: TGCGCCAGCAGCCAACGGGACAACAGTGAGCAGTTCTTC. Amino acid sequence: CASSQRDNSEQFF.